This entry features one T cell receptor (beta chain) sequence. Germline CDR1 and CDR2: SGHTA and FQGNSA. The CDR3 has 14 residues. V dropped 3 bases and J dropped 5 bases, with 11 bases sitting between them. Using immunoSEQ multiplex PCR, the repertoire was profiled, and TCRdb retains in-frame clones only, with some absent. The data contain 110,000 to 150,000 clones, 80% to 90% of them singletons. This record comes from a study of T cell responses to AZD1222 COVID-19 vaccine. The source was peripheral blood, collected on day 0 of AZD1222 vaccination. The J gene is TRBJ1-5, the V gene TRBV7-2; no clear D gene. This TCR was recovered from an adult in good health. DNA of the CDR3: TGTGCCAGCAGCTTGCGGGGTTTAGATCAGCCCCAGCATTTT. Protein: CASSLRGLDQPQHF.